The 29 T cell receptor beta chains given below trace back to one sample, sequenced in a study of identical twins. One entry per CDR3 protein results from TCRdb running MiXCR on the 5' RACE reads. Among a few hundred thousand distinct CDR3 sequences, around a sixth were seen once, and the ten largest hold roughly an eighth. Sequencing input: naive T cells sorted from blood. Source of these receptors: a man aged 50-59 years in good health.

DNA of the CDR3: TGCGCCAGCAGCGCCGGGACACCTCAAGAGACCCAGTACTTC. This encodes CASSAGTPQETQYF. The gene calls are TRBV5-1 and TRBJ2-5; D is possibly TRBD1 (6 bases). Trimming took 4 bases from V and 2 from J, leaving 12 bases between them. Germline V gives CDR1 SGHRS, CDR2 YFSETQ. The CDR3 has 14 residues. Combining the CDR3 with reference TRBV5-1 and TRBJ2-5 gives the whole variable domain KAGVTQTPRYLIKTRGQQVTLSCSPISGHRSVSWYQQTPGQGLQFLFEYFSETQRNKGNFPGRFSGRQFSNSRSEMNVSTLELGDSALYLCASSAGTPQETQYFGPGTRLLVL.

This clonotype was seen at least ten times. This CDR3 is CASSPPGQGASEAFF. In DNA form, the CDR3 reads TGTGCCAGCAGCCCACCGGGACAGGGGGCTTCTGAAGCTTTCTTT. This chain uses TRBV7-9 with TRBJ1-1, with 12 bases identical to TRBD1. The V gene's germline CDR1 is SEHNR and CDR2 FQNEAQ (reference sequence). This CDR3 region has 15 residues. J lost 6 bases, V lost 5 bases, and 7 bases had no gene match.

The V call is TRBV18, the J call TRBJ2-1; 9 bases match TRBD2. V trimming: 6 bases; J trimming: 4 bases; junction bases outside the gene matches: 10. This CDR3 has 16 amino acids. Germline V gene sequence: CDR1 KGHSH, CDR2 LQKENI. CDR3 DNA sequence: TGTGCCAGCTCGCTGACTAGCGGAGGGGGTTACAATGAGCAGTTCTTC. It yields the protein CASSLTSGGGYNEQFF.

The sample holds a few counts of this clonotype. The V gene is TRBV7-8, the J gene TRBJ2-1, with 12 positions matching TRBD2. Germline V gene sequence: CDR1 SGHVS, CDR2 FQNEAQ. V shed 0 bases and J 9 bases; nucleotides not matched to a gene: 12. The CDR3 runs to 18 residues. CDR3 sequence (DNA): TGTGCCAGCAGCTTAGCTTTGCCTAGCGGGGGGGACTGGGGTGAGCAGTTCTTC. Translation gives CASSLALPSGGDWGEQFF.

The chain carries TRBV7-2 and TRBJ2-5; D is perhaps TRBD2 (5 bases). The CDR3 runs to 14 residues. The V end lost 5 bases, the J end lost 4 bases, and 14 bases lay between the germline ends. The germline V gene has CDR1 SGHTA and CDR2 FQGNSA. CDR3 residues: CASSPPPLGETQYF. Here the CDR3 DNA reads TGTGCCAGCAGCCCCCCCCCACTAGGAGAGACCCAGTACTTC.

This clonotype was recorded many times. The chain combines TRBV29-1 with TRBJ1-2; a weak D match, TRBD1 (5 bases). The ends were cut back, 7 bases at V and 4 bases at J, with 19 bases in the middle. The germline V gene encodes CDR1 SQVTM and CDR2 ANQGSEA. The CDR3 is made up of 14 amino acids. The CDR3 spells CSAARDSRSYGYTF. The CDR3 coding sequence is TGCAGCGCCGCGCGGGACTCGAGGAGCTATGGCTACACCTTC.

V gene TRBV12-3 or TRBV12-4 combines with J gene TRBJ1-4; 11 bases line up with TRBD1. With 3 bases clipped from V and 8 bases from J, the junction kept 2 bases outside the gene matches. The CDR3 contains 14 residues. CDR3 amino acids: CASSFGTGGEKLFF. Here the CDR3 DNA reads TGTGCCAGCAGTTTTGGGACAGGGGGGGAAAAACTGTTTTTT.

This clonotype has only a few counts. This sequence joins TRBV5-5 and TRBJ2-3, with D perhaps matching TRBD2 (6 bases). This CDR3 comprises 16 residues. Trimming shortened V by 4 bases and J by 4 bases, and 19 bases separated the two germline ends. Germline V gene lookup returns CDR1 SGHKS and CDR2 YYEKEE (reference sequence). The CDR3 bases are TGTGCCAGCAGCCCCCCCAACTCGGGGGTGGCAGATACGCAGTATTTT. It encodes CASSPPNSGVADTQYF. Full variable domain (outside the CDR3, taken from reference TRBV5-5 and TRBJ2-3): DAGVTQSPTHLIKTRGQQVTLRCSPISGHKSVSWYQQVLGQGPQFIFQYYEKEERGRGNFPDRFSARQFPNYSSELNVNALLLGDSALYLCASSPPNSGVADTQYFGPGTRLTVL.

In DNA form, the CDR3 reads TGCAGTGCTAGAGATATCTTAGATGGCAGGGCAGAAAACATTCAGTACTTC. This gives the protein CSARDILDGRAENIQYF. The V call is TRBV20-1, the J call TRBJ2-4, with D possibly matching TRBD1 (5 bases). Trimming removed 0 bases at V and 5 bases at J, with 20 bases between. The CDR3 sequence is 17 residues long. From germline, CDR1 is DFQATT and CDR2 SNEGSKA (reference sequence).

The chain links TRBV11-1 to TRBJ1-3, with TRBD1 identical over 8 bases. Germline trimming cut 4 bases from V and 4 bases from J; bases unmatched to any gene: 15. Germline loops: CDR1 SGHAT, CDR2 FQDESV (reference sequence). This CDR3 comprises 18 residues. The CDR3 region has the DNA TGTGCCAGCAGCTCACAAAGGACAGGGCGGACGTCGGGAAACACCATATATTTT. As protein: CASSSQRTGRTSGNTIYF.

This clonotype was found many times. This chain joins TRBV5-1 and TRBJ1-1; no definite D call. This CDR3 spans 13 amino acids. The V gene's germline CDR1 is SGHRS and CDR2 YFSETQ. Trimming cost V 4 bases and J 2 bases, with 9 bases left between them. CDR3 bases: TGCGCCAGCAGCGGAGGACCTAACACTGAAGCTTTCTTT. Its translation: CASSGGPNTEAFF.

The sample holds many counts of this clonotype. The chain joins TRBV20-1 to TRBJ1-2; D is unclear. CDR1 is DFQATT, CDR2 SNEGSKA, per germline (reference sequence). The V end lost 0 bases, the J end lost 4 bases, and 9 bases lay between the germline ends. CDR3 length: 13 residues. CDR3 DNA: TGCAGTGCTAGAGACCCAGGAACCTATGGCTACACCTTC. This sequence encodes CSARDPGTYGYTF.

The chain couples TRBV5-1 to TRBJ2-7; 7 bases match TRBD2. This CDR3 is 15 amino acids long. V lost 5 bases and J lost 0; bases outside the gene matches: 8. The germline V gene has CDR1 SGHRS and CDR2 YFSETQ. The CDR3 bases are TGCGCCAGCAGTCCGGGGGAGGGTTTCTCCTACGAGCAGTACTTC. Protein sequence: CASSPGEGFSYEQYF.

The chain couples TRBV5-6 to TRBJ2-7; the D is unclear. In germline, CDR1 is SGHDT, CDR2 YYEEEE. This CDR3 contains 14 residues. The V end lost 1 base, the J end lost 6 bases, and 14 bases lay between the germline ends. The CDR3 DNA is TGTGCCAGCAGCTTGAGCCTTCATATTAGCGAGCAGTACTTC. This gives the protein CASSLSLHISEQYF.

This clonotype was counted many times. The V gene is TRBV6-5, the J gene TRBJ1-6, with D maybe TRBD1 (5 bases). Trimming took off 1 base at V and 10 bases at J, with 14 bases between the two ends. Germline CDR1 MNHEY, CDR2 SVGAGI. The CDR3 is 15 amino acids. CDR3 coding DNA: TGTGCCAGCAGTTACTTGGGACCAGGGCGGTCACCCCTCCACTTT. Protein product: CASSYLGPGRSPLHF.

This clonotype was counted many times. The chain is built from TRBV6-2 or TRBV6-3 and TRBJ2-7, with 8 bases that match TRBD1. The CDR3 covers 17 residues. Germline loops: CDR1 MNHEY, CDR2 SVGEGT. V lost 2 bases to trimming and J lost 0 bases; unmatched junction nucleotides: 9. CDR3 residues: CASSYPSAGQVSYEQYF. CDR3 nucleotides: TGTGCCAGCAGTTACCCGAGCGCGGGACAGGTCTCCTACGAGCAGTACTTC.

This clonotype was counted many times. The CDR3 nucleotides are TGCAGTGCTACCGATAGACGACTAGCGGAGAGCACAGATACGCAGTATTTT. Translating gives CSATDRRLAESTDTQYF. The V gene is TRBV20-1, the J gene TRBJ2-3; 9 positions match TRBD2. Trimming at V came to 4 bases and at J to 0 bases, leaving 11 bases not matched to a gene. Germline CDR1 and CDR2: DFQATT and SNEGSKA (reference sequence). The CDR3 is 17 residues long.

The table lists this clonotype with a few counts. The chain uses TRBV6-1 and TRBJ2-2, with a weak D call TRBD1 (7 bases). Germline lookup yields CDR1 MNHNS and CDR2 SASEGT. The CDR3 is made up of 15 amino acids. Trimming cost V 4 bases and J 1 base, with 10 bases left between them. CDR3 in amino acids: CASSGGTVNTGELFF. In DNA, the CDR3 is TGTGCCAGCAGTGGCGGGACAGTGAACACCGGGGAGCTGTTTTTT.

This clonotype appeared many times. This chain joins TRBV10-3 and TRBJ2-5; D is uncertain. The V end lost 9 bases, the J end lost 4 bases, and 12 bases lay between the germline ends. Germline CDR1 reads ENHRY; CDR2 reads SYGVKD. The CDR3 has 12 residues. The CDR3: CAIAADGETQYF. CDR3 DNA: TGTGCCATTGCCGCGGATGGAGAGACCCAGTACTTC.

This clonotype was recorded a few times. The chain joins TRBV5-1 to TRBJ2-7; a weak D match, TRBD1 (6 bases). From germline, CDR1 is SGHRS and CDR2 YFSETQ. CDR3 size: 15 residues. V lost 0 bases and J lost 0, with 10 bases in between. The CDR3 reads CASSLGQEPSYEQYF. Here the CDR3 DNA reads TGCGCCAGCAGCTTGGGACAGGAGCCCTCCTACGAGCAGTACTTC.

A few counts support this clonotype. V is TRBV7-2 and J is TRBJ1-2, with D perhaps TRBD1 (5 bases). This CDR3 contains 13 residues. V lost 1 base, J lost 5 bases, and 8 bases lay in between. Germline V CDR1 and CDR2: SGHTA, FQGNSA. CDR3 in DNA: TGTGCCAGCAGCTTAGGGGGGACTTATGGCTACACCTTC. Amino acids: CASSLGGTYGYTF.

The chain couples TRBV21-1 to TRBJ1-1; the DNA was not compared with TRBD1, the D call given in the table. TRBV21-1 represents a pseudogene. This CDR3 spans 16 amino acids. CDR3 loop: CASSLPGGQGVTEAFF. DNA for the CDR3: TGTGCCAGCAGCCTACCTGGGGGACAGGGGGTCACTGAAGCTTTCTTT.

In its sample, this clonotype was seen many times. The chain is built from TRBV29-1 and TRBJ2-5; the D gene is possibly TRBD1 (6 bases). There are 14 residues in the CDR3. From germline, CDR1 is SQVTM and CDR2 ANQGSEA. V was trimmed by 4 bases and J by 4 bases, leaving 16 bases between them. CDR3 sequence: CSVGPRGSPETQYF. CDR3 bases: TGCAGCGTTGGTCCCAGGGGTAGTCCAGAGACCCAGTACTTC.

This clonotype was observed a handful of times. The rearrangement links TRBV25-1 to TRBJ2-7, with TRBD1 matching over 8 bases. The V gene end was trimmed by 4 bases and the J gene end by 5 bases; junction bases not matched to a gene: 10. The CDR3 is 15 amino acids. Germline V lookup: CDR1 MGHDK, CDR2 SYGVNS. The CDR3 sequence: CASSGTGGKMDEQYF. The CDR3 DNA sequence: TGTGCCAGCAGTGGAACAGGGGGGAAGATGGACGAGCAGTACTTC.

This clonotype appeared a few times. The rearrangement links TRBV10-2 to TRBJ2-5, with 8 positions matching TRBD2. The CDR3 runs to 17 residues. V was clipped by 6 bases and J by 5 bases; unmatched bases: 17. The germline CDR1 and CDR2 sequences are WSHSY and SAAADI. This CDR3 reads CASRRGGMTSVRETQYF. The CDR3 nucleotides are TGCGCCAGCAGGAGGGGGGGGATGACTAGCGTAAGGGAGACCCAGTACTTC.

This chain links TRBV10-3 with TRBJ2-1; tentatively, D is TRBD1 or TRBD2 (7 bases each). CDR3 size: 15 residues. Trimming pared 0 bases from V and 10 bases from J, leaving 16 bases between. Per germline, CDR1 ENHRY and CDR2 SYGVKD. DNA for the CDR3: TGTGCCATCAGTGAGTCGATTGCAGGGGGGGTCGAGCAGTTCTTC. This translates into CAISESIAGGVEQFF.

The J gene is TRBJ2-5, the V gene TRBV2, with D possibly called TRBD1 or TRBD2 (5 bases each). Germline loops: CDR1 SNHLY, CDR2 FYNNEI. This CDR3 region has 15 residues. Trimming shortened V by 6 bases and J by 3 bases, and 17 bases separated the two germline ends. Here the CDR3 DNA reads TGTGCCAGCAGCCACCGGGACCAATCTGAAGAGACCCAGTACTTC. It translates to CASSHRDQSEETQYF. Looking up the rest from reference TRBV2 and TRBJ2-5 gives the full variable domain: EPEVTQTPSHQVTQMGQEVILRCVPISNHLYFYWYRQILGQKVEFLVSFYNNEISEKSEIFDDQFSVERPDGSNFTLKIRSTKLEDSAMYFCASSHRDQSEETQYFGPGTRLLVL.

This clonotype appeared a few times. The junction departs from germline at one end; a sequencing error may be responsible. The chain uses TRBV7-6 and TRBJ2-7; 7 nucleotides match TRBD2. CDR3 size: 15 residues. CDR1 and CDR2 from the germline V gene are SGHVS and FNYEAQ. As DNA, the CDR3 is TGTGCCAGCAGCTCTCCATCAGACTCGGGAGGCGAGGAGTACTTC. Translated, it gives CASSSPSDSGGEEYF.

This clonotype showed up just once. The chain is built from TRBV20-1 and TRBJ2-1, with TRBD2 matching 10 bases. Trimming cost V 6 bases and J 1 base; bases outside gene matches: 12. CDR3 length: 17 residues. Looked up from germline, CDR1 is DFQATT and CDR2 is SNEGSKA (reference sequence). CDR3 nucleotide sequence: TGCAGTGCATGGGAACCAGCGGGAGGGGTGTCCTACAATGAGCAGTTCTTC. This translates into CSAWEPAGGVSYNEQFF.